The source of this T cell receptor beta chain is a study of T-cell reconstitution after alpha-beta-depleted transplantation in children. Findings and caveats of the study: Most T-cell counts and diversity one year after the transplant came from T cells that were newly produced. Recipient T cells and thymic progenitors that survived were the source of the high TCRbeta diversity seen at day 60 in some patients.

Germline loops: CDR1 SGHKS, CDR2 YYEKEE (reference sequence). This CDR3 is built from 14 residues. V lost 2 bases and J lost 2, with 11 bases in between. With regard to this clonotype: Its antigen is not known.

A library of TCRbeta sequences, prepared with unique molecular identifiers, was generated. One entry per CDR3 protein results from TCRdb running MiXCR on the PCR reads. Of fewer than 150,000 distinct CDR3 sequences listed, around 23% are singletons. This TCR was recovered from a male patient aged 2-9 years who had a stem cell transplant for chronic granulomatous disease, so the T cells may come from the graft donor. The chain uses TRBV5-5 and TRBJ2-7; maybe TRBD1 (5 bases). The source was PBMCs, mostly from graft donor cells, collected 180 days after TCRalphabeta/CD19-depleted stem cell transplant. CDR3 in amino acids: CASSFRVGPYEQYF. In DNA form, the CDR3 reads TGTGCCAGCAGCTTCAGGGTAGGGCCCTACGAGCAGTACTTC.